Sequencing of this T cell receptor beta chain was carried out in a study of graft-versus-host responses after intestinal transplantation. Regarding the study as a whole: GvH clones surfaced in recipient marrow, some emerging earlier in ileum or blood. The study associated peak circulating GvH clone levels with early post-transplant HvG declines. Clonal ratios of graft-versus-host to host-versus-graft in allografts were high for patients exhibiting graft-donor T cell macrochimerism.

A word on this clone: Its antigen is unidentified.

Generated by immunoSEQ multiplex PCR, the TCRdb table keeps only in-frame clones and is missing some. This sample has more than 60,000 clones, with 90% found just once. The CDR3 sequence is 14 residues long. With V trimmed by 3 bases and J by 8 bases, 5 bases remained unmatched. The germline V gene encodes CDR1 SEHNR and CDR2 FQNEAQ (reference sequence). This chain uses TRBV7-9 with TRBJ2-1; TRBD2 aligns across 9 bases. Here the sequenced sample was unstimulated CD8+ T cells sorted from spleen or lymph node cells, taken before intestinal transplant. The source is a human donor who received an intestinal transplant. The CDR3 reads CASSLVLAGDEQFF. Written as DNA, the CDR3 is TGTGCCAGCAGCTTGGTACTAGCGGGTGATGAGCAGTTCTTC.